This T cell receptor beta chain was recovered during a study of T cells in Graves' hyperthyroidism and ophthalmopathy. General observations from the study: Clonotypes that were expanded in thyroid above 0.001 mostly appeared in blood too.

The CDR3 is 15 residues long. V was pared by 3 bases and J by 2 bases, with 13 bases between. Germline CDR1 and CDR2: LGHDT and YNNKEL (reference sequence). On this clonotype itself: What it binds is not known.

PBMCs came from 7.5 to 10 ml fresh peripheral blood. From RNA transcripts, TCR beta CDR3 regions were amplified. The HTBI primer set was used in a first-round RT-PCR of the TCR CDR3. TCRdb re-called the multiplex PCR reads through MiXCR, storing one row per CDR3 protein. The table has about 590,000 distinct CDR3 sequences, 13% to 15% seen once. The genes are TRBV3-1 and TRBJ1-2; weak D call: TRBD1 (5 bases). Input material: blood. The sequence derives from a woman under 30 with Graves' ophthalmopathy. The CDR3: CASSHFYRKNYGYTF. CDR3 coding DNA: TGTGCCAGCAGCCACTTCTACAGGAAAAACTATGGCTACACCTTC.